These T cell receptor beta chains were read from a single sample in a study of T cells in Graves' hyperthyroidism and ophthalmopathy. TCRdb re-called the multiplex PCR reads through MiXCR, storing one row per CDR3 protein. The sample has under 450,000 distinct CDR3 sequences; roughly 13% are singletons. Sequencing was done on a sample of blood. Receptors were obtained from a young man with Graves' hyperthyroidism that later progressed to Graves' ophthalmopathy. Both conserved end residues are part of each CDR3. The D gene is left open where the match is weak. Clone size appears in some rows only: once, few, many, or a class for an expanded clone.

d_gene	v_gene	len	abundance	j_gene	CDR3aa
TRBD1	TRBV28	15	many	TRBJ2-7	CASSTTGGAGYEQYF
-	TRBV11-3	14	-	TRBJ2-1	CASSLTRQSNEQFF
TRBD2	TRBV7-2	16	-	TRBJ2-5	CASSHPLAGGRETQYF
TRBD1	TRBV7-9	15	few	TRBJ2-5	CASSLGDRVWETQYF
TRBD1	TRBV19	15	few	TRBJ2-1	CASRITGTGGYEQFF
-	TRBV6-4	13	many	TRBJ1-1	CASSVDVNTEAFF
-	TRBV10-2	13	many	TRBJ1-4	CASSDPGGEKLFF
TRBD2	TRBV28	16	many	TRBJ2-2	CASSFIEGRDTGELFF
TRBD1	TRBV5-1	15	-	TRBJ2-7	CASSLAGTGAYEQYF
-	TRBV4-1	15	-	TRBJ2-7	CASSQEPGHNYEQYF
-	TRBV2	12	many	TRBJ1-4	CASSFVNEKLFF